The clone carrying this T cell receptor beta chain was seen only a few times. Its antigen is not known. These data are taken from a study of T cells in localized non-small cell lung cancer. Neighboring lung without atypia was obtained no less than 2 cm from the tumor margin. Method: immunoSEQ multiplex PCR; TCRdb's copy keeps in-frame clones and lacks some. The sample yields 1,500 to 2,000 clones, 19% seen once. V shed 4 bases and J 0 bases; nucleotides not matched to a gene: 3. CDR3 length: 16 amino acids. Germline V lookup: CDR1 KGHSH, CDR2 LQKENI. The study, taken as a whole, reports: One tumor region alone was sequenced, and heterogeneity therefore remains possible. A higher density of T cells in blood coincided with extended overall survival. A median of approximately 57 clones ranked among the top 100 in tumor appeared in adjacent lung.

The rearrangement joins TRBV18 to TRBJ2-2; 9 nucleotides align to TRBD1. The clonotype was recovered from a female donor at least 60 years old with stage I lung adenocarcinoma. The source material was normal lung tissue next to the tumor, sampled before any cancer treatment. CDR3 sequence reads: CASSHRQGANTGELFF. The CDR3 DNA is TGTGCCAGCTCACACAGACAGGGGGCGAACACCGGGGAGCTGTTTTTT.